This T cell receptor beta chain was identified in a study of cytotoxic CD8 clonotypes in ibrutinib-treated CLL. Study findings and constraints: T-cell clonality at baseline went above that of age-matched healthy donors and rose and fell with circulating CD8+ T-cell counts.

Worth noting for this clone: No antigen is known for it.

Measured with immunoSEQ multiplex PCR; TCRdb has only the in-frame clones, and not every one. The table includes 300,000 to 400,000 clones, roughly 71% detected once. The CDR3 runs 13 residues. The germline CDR1 and CDR2 sequences are LNHNV and YYDKDF (reference sequence). V trimming: 3 bases; J trimming: 9 bases; junction bases outside the gene matches: 7. This specimen consisted of PBMCs, obtained after 36 months of ibrutinib treatment. This sequence was found in a human donor with chronic lymphocytic leukemia. This rearrangement joins TRBV15 to TRBJ1-2, with 7 bases identical to TRBD1. CDR3 nucleotides: TGTGCCACCAGCAGGTGGGACAGACGAAGCTACACCTTC. This translates into CATSRWDRRSYTF.